The 9 T cell receptor beta chains below come from one sample, sequenced in a study of metastatic and nonmetastatic thyroid tumors. TCRdb re-analyzed the PCR reads using MiXCR. Among 20,000 to 25,000 clones listed, around 12% were seen once. Patients had received no treatment of any kind before thyroid surgery. The specimen was blood. The source is a female donor with papillary thyroid cancer or a benign thyroid nodule (not recorded which). Some clones in this sample may be carry-over from other donors' samples.

This chain links TRBV5-4 with TRBJ2-1, with D perhaps TRBD1 (6 bases). V lost 0 bases to trimming and J lost 3 bases, with 16 bases between them. Germline values: CDR1 SGHNT, CDR2 YYREEE (reference sequence). CDR3 length equals 17 residues. CDR3 region: CASSLDPSDRLYNEQFF. CDR3 DNA sequence: TGTGCCAGCAGCTTGGATCCATCGGACAGACTCTACAATGAGCAGTTCTTC.

This clone was recorded at least ten times. This chain joins TRBV7-3 and TRBJ1-1; 7 bases agree with TRBD1. Unmatched junction bases numbered 4, after V lost 2 bases and J lost 4 bases. CDR3 length: 14 residues. Germline V gene data show CDR1 as SGHTA and CDR2 as FQGTGA. CDR3 loop: CASSLDRDSTEAFF. The CDR3 region has the DNA TGTGCCAGCAGCTTAGACAGGGACAGCACTGAAGCTTTCTTT.

This sequence joins TRBV25-1 and TRBJ2-1, with 15 bases matching TRBD2. CDR3 length: 16 residues. CDR1 is MGHDK, CDR2 SYGVNS, per germline. The V gene end was trimmed by 2 bases and the J gene end by 8 bases; junction bases not matched to a gene: 4. The CDR3 loop reads CASSEGTSGGWDEQFF. The CDR3 bases are TGTGCCAGCAGTGAAGGGACTAGCGGGGGGTGGGATGAGCAGTTCTTC.

This clone was counted many times. This chain connects TRBV7-9 to TRBJ1-6; D may be TRBD1 (5 bases). Germline V gene data show CDR1 as SEHNR and CDR2 as FQNEAQ (reference sequence). Trimming removed 5 bases from V and 7 bases from J, with 9 bases in between. The CDR3 is 13 amino acids. CDR3 bases: TGTGCCAGCAGCCTTCGACAGAATTCACCCCTCCACTTT. Its translation is CASSLRQNSPLHF.

Many counts were recorded for this clone. The rearrangement links TRBV7-3 to TRBJ1-2; 7 nucleotides match TRBD1. The germline V gene encodes CDR1 SGHTA and CDR2 FQGTGA. There are 13 residues in the CDR3. V was clipped by 5 bases and J by 7 bases; unmatched bases: 7. The CDR3 protein is CASSPDREGGYTF. The CDR3 nucleotides read TGTGCCAGCAGCCCAGACAGGGAGGGTGGCTACACCTTC.

By share, this clone counts as medium-sized (0.01 to 0.1%). The chain carries TRBV28 and TRBJ1-2; TRBD1 might be the D (6 bases). The CDR3 is 13 residues long. V was cut by 10 bases and J by 7 bases, with 19 bases left in between. Germline V gene lookup returns CDR1 MDHEN and CDR2 SYDVKM. The CDR3 DNA reads as TGTGCCACCCTCATACGGGCGACAGGTGGCTACACCTTC. Protein product: CATLIRATGGYTF.

This clone was picked up many times. CDR3 DNA sequence: TGTGCCAGCAGCTTAGGCGGGGGGCCCACCTACGAGCAGTACTTC. It specifies CASSLGGGPTYEQYF. The chain carries TRBV11-1 and TRBJ2-7, with TRBD2 matching over 8 bases. The germline CDR1 and CDR2 sequences are SGHAT and FQDESV (reference sequence). The junction had 4 bases not matched to a gene; V was cut back by 1 base and J by 2 bases. This CDR3 has 15 residues.

In its sample, this clone was seen many times. The chain employs TRBV6-6 and TRBJ1-1; possibly TRBD1 for D (5 bases). The germline gives CDR1 MNHNY, CDR2 SVGAGI (reference sequence). V was clipped by 2 bases and J by 1 base, with 8 bases between them. The length of the CDR3 is 14 residues. CDR3 coding DNA: TGTGCCAGCAGTTACCCCGGGGGGAACACTGAAGCTTTCTTT. Its translation: CASSYPGGNTEAFF.

This clone was seen many times. The chain uses TRBV20-1 and TRBJ1-1; D is undetermined. CDR3 length: 13 amino acids. V dropped 6 bases and J dropped 2 bases, with 13 bases sitting between them. Germline V gene lookup returns CDR1 DFQATT and CDR2 SNEGSKA (reference sequence). The chain's CDR3 is CSALAQSNTEAFF. In DNA, the CDR3 is TGCAGTGCCCTGGCACAGTCTAACACTGAAGCTTTCTTT.